What follows are 24 T cell receptor beta chains derived from one specimen sequenced in a study of blood T cell repertoires in COVID-19. Profiled with immunoSEQ multiplex PCR; TCRdb holds only in-frame clones, not every one. The table has around 200,000 clones, roughly 85% seen once. The sequenced sample consisted of peripheral blood. These receptors were obtained from a woman aged 40 to 50 with active or convalescent COVID-19.

The genes are TRBV6-5 and TRBJ2-7; a weak D match, TRBD2 (5 bases). The CDR3 is 15 residues long. Germline V lookup: CDR1 MNHEY, CDR2 SVGAGI. Trimming took 6 bases from V and 4 from J, leaving 19 bases between them. CDR3 sequence reads: CASSLSLASFYEQYF. Here the CDR3 DNA reads TGTGCCAGCAGCCTAAGTCTAGCTTCCTTTTACGAGCAGTACTTC.

This clone was found a few times. The V and J genes are TRBV25-1 and TRBJ1-2, with TRBD1 as a possible D gene (5 bases). CDR1 is MGHDK and CDR2 is SYGVNS in the germline V gene. Trimming removed 2 bases from V and 4 bases from J, with 8 bases in between. The CDR3 sequence is 13 residues long. CDR3 in amino acids: CASSERQGYGYTF. Written as DNA, the CDR3 is TGTGCCAGCAGTGAACGCCAGGGCTATGGCTACACCTTC.

The V gene is TRBV6-5, the J gene TRBJ2-7; 10 bases agree with TRBD1. Germline V CDR1 and CDR2: MNHEY, SVGAGI. The V gene end was trimmed by 5 bases and the J gene end by 6 bases; junction bases not matched to a gene: 7. The CDR3 runs 14 residues. CDR3 bases: TGTGCCAGCAGTCGACCCGGGACAGGGGCCGAGCAGTACTTC. It codes for CASSRPGTGAEQYF.

The chain joins TRBV2 to TRBJ1-5, with a possible D match to TRBD1 (5 bases). This CDR3 spans 16 amino acids. Germline V CDR1 and CDR2: SNHLY, FYNNEI. Deletions cut 6 bases from V and 3 bases from J, with 18 bases between. Here the CDR3 DNA reads TGTGCCAGCAGGGACAACCGTCGGGGGTTCAATCAGCCCCAGCATTTT. It is translated as CASRDNRRGFNQPQHF.

The chain is built from TRBV5-1 and TRBJ1-2; TRBD1 agrees at 10 bases. The trim removed 5 bases at V and 6 bases at J, leaving 13 bases unmatched. CDR3 length equals 16 residues. Germline-derived CDR1 and CDR2 are SGHRS and YFSETQ. The CDR3 nucleotides are TGCGCCAGCAGTTTTGAGCGGGACAGGGGTTTGAATGGCTACACCTTC. This codes for CASSFERDRGLNGYTF.

This chain joins TRBV24-1 and TRBJ2-5; D is uncertain. Germline CDR1 reads KGHDR; CDR2 reads SFDVKD. The V gene lost 0 bases and the J gene lost 1 base, with 8 bases spanning the gap. The CDR3 is 15 residues long. Written as DNA, the CDR3 is TGTGCCACCAGTGATTTGGGTGACTCCCAAGAGACCCAGTACTTC. Encoded protein: CATSDLGDSQETQYF.

The chain couples TRBV28 to TRBJ2-5; D possibly corresponds to TRBD1 (6 bases). CDR1 is MDHEN and CDR2 is SYDVKM in the germline V gene. The V and J ends lost 2 bases and 4 bases respectively, with 11 bases between them. The CDR3 extends over 14 amino acids. The CDR3 protein is CASSLGLGGETQYF. DNA of the CDR3: TGTGCCAGCAGTTTAGGGCTAGGGGGAGAGACCCAGTACTTC.

This chain connects TRBV19 to TRBJ1-2; D is perhaps TRBD1 (5 bases). Trimming took off 4 bases at V and 0 bases at J, with 15 bases between the two ends. CDR3 length: 16 amino acids. Germline V CDR1 and CDR2: LNHDA, SQIVND (reference sequence). Here the CDR3 reads CASSRNGGGTNYGYTF. The CDR3 bases are TGTGCCAGTAGTAGAAACGGCGGGGGTACTAACTATGGCTACACCTTC.

The rearrangement uses TRBV27 and TRBJ2-3; TRBD2 matches at 8 bases. CDR3 length: 14 amino acids. The germline CDR1 and CDR2 sequences are MNHEY and SMNVEV (reference sequence). The junction had 3 bases not matched to a gene; V was cut back by 6 bases and J by 1 base. Written as DNA, the CDR3 is TGTGCCAGCAGGCCAGCGGGGGGCACAGATACGCAGTATTTT. Translated, it gives CASRPAGGTDTQYF.

V gene TRBV4-1 combines with J gene TRBJ2-7, with TRBD1 identical over 9 bases. The ends lost 2 bases at V and 2 bases at J; junction bases unmatched: 10. Per germline, CDR1 MGHRA and CDR2 YSYEKL. The CDR3 length is 17 residues. The CDR3 DNA reads as TGCGCCAGCAGCCAAAACGAAGGGACAGGGTCGACCTACGAGCAGTACTTC. This gives the protein CASSQNEGTGSTYEQYF.

The V gene is TRBV18, the J gene TRBJ2-1; no clear D. Germline values: CDR1 KGHSH, CDR2 LQKENI. This CDR3 is 16 amino acids long. The germline V and J ends were trimmed by 2 bases and 4 bases, with 15 bases remaining between them. The CDR3 reads CASSPLVTPTYNEQFF. DNA for the CDR3: TGTGCCAGCTCACCATTGGTAACGCCTACGTACAATGAGCAGTTCTTC. The full variable domain, completed using reference TRBV18 and TRBJ2-1, is NAGVMQNPRHLVRRRGQEARLRCSPMKGHSHVYWYRQLPEEGLKFMVYLQKENIIDESGMPKERFSAEFPKEGPSILRIQQVVRGDSAAYFCASSPLVTPTYNEQFFGPGTRLTVL.

With respect to this clone: Germline is not matched at one junction end, which may reflect a read error. The J gene is TRBJ2-7, the V gene TRBV4-1; 8 nucleotides match TRBD1. Germline V gives CDR1 MGHRA, CDR2 YSYEKL. The CDR3 is made up of 14 amino acids. This CDR3 reads CASSTSPGGTRVTF. The CDR3 coding sequence is TGCGCCAGCAGCACCTCCCCAGGGGGCACTAGGGTAACCTTC.

V gene TRBV14 combines with J gene TRBJ2-1, with D perhaps matching TRBD2 (5 bases). The V and J ends lost 6 bases and 0 bases respectively, with 12 bases between them. This CDR3 has 15 amino acids. The germline gives CDR1 SGHDN, CDR2 FVKESK. The DNA of the CDR3 is TGTGCCAGCAGTCAGAGCGGCCGCTCCTACAATGAGCAGTTCTTC. It encodes CASSQSGRSYNEQFF. Filled out from reference TRBV14 and TRBJ2-1, the complete variable domain reads EAGVTQFPSHSVIEKGQTVTLRCDPISGHDNLYWYRRVMGKEIKFLLHFVKESKQDESGMPNNRFLAERTGGTYSTLKVQPAELEDSGVYFCASSQSGRSYNEQFFGPGTRLTVL.

Remarks on this clone: A much bigger clone sits one base away, suggesting this may be a read error. At the DNA level, this CDR3 is encoded by other sequences in the same sample as well. The rearrangement links TRBV9 to TRBJ2-1, with 8 nucleotides matching TRBD2. Germline assignment: CDR1 SGDLS and CDR2 YYNGEE. The CDR3 runs to 15 residues. Germline trimming cut 4 bases from V and 0 bases from J; bases unmatched to any gene: 3. In DNA, the CDR3 is TGTGCCAGCAGCTCGAGCGGGAGCTCCTACAATGAGCAGTTCTTC. This gives the protein CASSSSGSSYNEQFF.

This rearrangement joins TRBV18 to TRBJ1-6, with a possible D match to TRBD1 (6 bases). Germline CDR1 reads KGHSH; CDR2 reads LQKENI. There are 13 residues in the CDR3. V was pared by 3 bases and J by 10 bases, with 10 bases between. Written as DNA, the CDR3 is TGTGCCAGCTCACCGGCAGGGGACTCACCCCTCCACTTT. Protein sequence: CASSPAGDSPLHF.

The J gene is TRBJ1-3, the V gene TRBV6-6; D remains ambiguous. The CDR3 runs to 16 residues. Germline CDR1 is MNHNY and CDR2 is SVGAGI (reference sequence). V gave up 10 bases and J gave up 1 base, with 20 bases separating them. For the CDR3, the DNA is TGTGCCACCACCCCCGGGATAACTTCTTCTGGAAACACCATATATTTT. Translated: CATTPGITSSGNTIYF.

This clone was counted a few times. The rearrangement uses TRBV7-3 and TRBJ1-1; 8 bases are shared with TRBD1. The CDR3 totals 14 residues. V trimming: 5 bases; J trimming: 5 bases; junction bases outside the gene matches: 7. Germline assignment: CDR1 SGHTA and CDR2 FQGTGA. Here the CDR3 reads CASSPDRERTEAFF. The CDR3 DNA sequence: TGTGCCAGCAGCCCGGACAGGGAGAGGACTGAAGCTTTCTTT.

This chain uses TRBV5-4 with TRBJ2-1; 10 nucleotides align to TRBD2. Germline V gene data show CDR1 as SGHNT and CDR2 as YYREEE (reference sequence). CDR3 size: 16 residues. Trimming at V came to 2 bases and at J to 3 bases, leaving 5 bases not matched to a gene. The CDR3, as DNA: TGTGCCAGCAGCTTTGAGGCTAGCGGGGGCTACAATGAGCAGTTCTTC. Its protein product is CASSFEASGGYNEQFF. The full variable domain, completed using reference TRBV5-4 and TRBJ2-1, is ETGVTQSPTHLIKTRGQQVTLRCSSQSGHNTVSWYQQALGQGPQFIFQYYREEENGRGNFPPRFSGLQFPNYSSELNVNALELDDSALYLCASSFEASGGYNEQFFGPGTRLTVL.

The chain uses TRBV6-5 and TRBJ1-5; the D gene is possibly TRBD1 (6 bases). CDR3 length: 15 amino acids. CDR1 is MNHEY, CDR2 SVGAGI, per germline. V shed 0 bases and J shed 6 bases, with 12 bases lying between them. In nucleotides, the CDR3 is TGTGCCAGCAGTTACTCACAGGGAGGGTCTCAGCCCCAGCATTTT. As protein: CASSYSQGGSQPQHF.

The V and J genes are TRBV30 and TRBJ2-1; TRBD2 is a possible D gene (7 bases). The germline V gene has CDR1 GTSNPN and CDR2 SVGIG (reference sequence). The CDR3 has 14 residues. The V and J ends lost 2 bases and 9 bases respectively, with 17 bases between them. CDR3 sequence (DNA): TGTGCCTGGAGTATCCCTGGGGGGGGCCCTGAGCAGTTCTTC. Amino acids: CAWSIPGGGPEQFF.

The chain carries TRBV9 and TRBJ1-1; no reliable D call. Germline CDR1 is SGDLS and CDR2 is YYNGEE. The CDR3 is 15 amino acids. V lost 4 bases and J 0 bases, leaving 13 bases between the germline ends. DNA for the CDR3: TGTGCCAGCAGCCTAGGGAGTTGGATGAACACTGAAGCTTTCTTT. Protein product: CASSLGSWMNTEAFF.

The chain joins TRBV24-1 to TRBJ2-5; 12 bases fit TRBD1. V lost 1 base, J lost 5 bases, and 4 bases stayed unmatched. CDR3 size: 16 residues. Germline V gene sequence: CDR1 KGHDR, CDR2 SFDVKD. DNA for the CDR3: TGTGCCACCAGTGATTTTGGGACAGGGGGCGGGGAGACCCAGTACTTC. Residues: CATSDFGTGGGETQYF.

The chain has TRBV7-6 and TRBJ2-1; D not certain. Germline CDR1 SGHVS, CDR2 FNYEAQ. The length of the CDR3 is 17 residues. V was pared by 5 bases and J by 2 bases, with 19 bases between. CDR3 nucleotides: TGTGCCAGCAGCCCCCAGACATCTTTGGCGACCTACAATGAGCAGTTCTTC. Its translation is CASSPQTSLATYNEQFF. Full variable domain (outside the CDR3, taken from reference TRBV7-6 and TRBJ2-1): GAGVSQSPRYKVTKRGQDVALRCDPISGHVSLYWYRQALGQGPEFLTYFNYEAQQDKSGLPNDRFSAERPEGSISTLTIQRTEQRDSAMYRCASSPQTSLATYNEQFFGPGTRLTVL.

The V and J genes are TRBV10-3 and TRBJ1-1; TRBD1 matches 7 bases. This CDR3 is built from 15 residues. With 6 bases clipped from V and 1 base from J, the junction kept 8 bases outside the gene matches. CDR1 is ENHRY, CDR2 SYGVKD, per germline. The CDR3 loop is CAISQNRQGNTEAFF. DNA of the CDR3: TGTGCCATCAGCCAAAACCGACAGGGGAACACTGAAGCTTTCTTT.